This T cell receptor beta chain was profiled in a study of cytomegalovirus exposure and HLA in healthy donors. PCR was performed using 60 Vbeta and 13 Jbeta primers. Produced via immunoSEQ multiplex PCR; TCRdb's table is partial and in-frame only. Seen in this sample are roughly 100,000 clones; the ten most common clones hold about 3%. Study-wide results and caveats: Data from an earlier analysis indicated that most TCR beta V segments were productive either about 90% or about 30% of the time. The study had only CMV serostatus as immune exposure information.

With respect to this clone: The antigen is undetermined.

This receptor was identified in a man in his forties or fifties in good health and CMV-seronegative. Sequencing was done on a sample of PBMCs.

CDR3 sequence (DNA): TGTGCCAGCAGCCTGGGATTAGAATTATCAGAGACCCAGTACTTC. It translates to CASSLGLELSETQYF. This chain joins TRBV5-6 and TRBJ2-5; D is undetermined. Germline lookup yields CDR1 SGHDT and CDR2 YYEEEE. The CDR3 consists of 15 residues. The germline V and J ends were trimmed by 4 bases and 4 bases, with 17 bases remaining between them.